The text below deals with one TCR beta chain. This record belongs to a study of cytomegalovirus exposure and HLA in healthy donors. The PCR was carried out with 60 Vbeta primers and 13 Jbeta primers. Method: immunoSEQ multiplex PCR; TCRdb's copy keeps in-frame clones and lacks some. The data show roughly 180,000 clones, with around four fifths seen just once and approximately 1.3% held by the top ten. J lost 4 bases, V lost 6 bases, and 6 bases had no gene match. The CDR3 covers 15 residues. Germline V gives CDR1 WSHSY, CDR2 SAAADI. The chain is built from TRBV10-2 and TRBJ1-6; 7 bases are shared with TRBD1. This sequence was found in a man younger than 45 in good health and CMV-seronegative. The sequenced sample was PBMCs. CDR3 bases: TGCGCCAGCAGGTCACCGGGACAGTATAATTCACCCCTCCACTTT. As protein: CASRSPGQYNSPLHF.